The subject of this entry is one T cell receptor beta chain. These data originate in a study of patients with pleural tuberculosis. V lost 5 bases, J lost 0 bases, and 16 bases lay in between. The germline CDR1 and CDR2 sequences are SGHTA and FQGNSA. This CDR3 region has 16 residues. TCRdb re-called the reads with MiXCR, one entry per CDR3 protein. Among nearly 30,000 distinct CDR3 sequences listed, over 15% were seen once. The genes are TRBV7-2 and TRBJ2-5; D remains unclear. The origin of this receptor is a human donor with pleural tuberculosis. The specimen sequenced was peripheral blood. The CDR3: CASSPDPSLYQETQYF. DNA for the CDR3: TGTGCCAGCAGCCCCGATCCCTCCCTGTACCAAGAGACCCAGTACTTC.